This T cell receptor beta chain was documented in a study of human T cells and chemical hapten exposure. Indicated time point: pre-sensitization, week 0. The treatment was: therapeutic diphenylcyclopropenone sensitization with weekly scalp DPC. This clonotype was counted at least ten times. A single record per CDR3 protein comes from TCRdb applying MiXCR to the RACE reads. The sample has fewer than 150,000 distinct CDR3 sequences, less than 15% seen once. Germline V gene lookup returns CDR1 MNHEY and CDR2 SVGEGT. The CDR3 is 13 residues long. V trimming: 2 bases; J trimming: 5 bases; junction bases outside the gene matches: 2.

V and J are TRBV6-2 or TRBV6-3 and TRBJ1-1; 7 bases match TRBD1. Sequencing used whole blood, obtained in connection with sensitization to the hapten diphenylcyclopropenone (DPC). This clonotype originated in a young woman with alopecia areata. Some clones in this sample may be carry-over from other donors' samples. The CDR3 DNA reads TGTGCCAGCAGTTACCAGGGGGTTACTGAAGCTTTCTTT. Its translation is CASSYQGVTEAFF.